This TCR beta chain was documented in a study of CD8 T cells in ankylosing spondylitis. General observations from the study: A subset of motif variants has previously been described in the synovial fluid and blood of reactive arthritis. It was reported that disease-linked clones were significantly enriched in matched ankylosing spondylitis synovial fluid.

Comments on this clonotype: Its antigen is still unknown.

In germline, CDR1 is DFQATT, CDR2 SNEGSKA (reference sequence). The V gene end was trimmed by 6 bases and the J gene end by 3 bases; junction bases not matched to a gene: 5. This CDR3 spans 15 amino acids. Each CDR3 protein gets one entry after TCRdb re-called the 5' RACE reads with MiXCR. The repertoire includes some 250,000 distinct CDR3 sequences, 8% to 9.5% of them detected once, and 6.5% to 7% sits in the top ten. Sequencing used blood, either unsorted or a sorted T cell fraction (not recorded which). The chain uses TRBV20-1 and TRBJ2-7; 16 bases fit TRBD2. This receptor was obtained from a male donor with ankylosing spondylitis or in good health (not recorded which). CDR3 DNA: TGCAGTGCCACGGGACTAGCGGGAGGGATCTACGAGCAGTACTTC. Translated: CSATGLAGGIYEQYF.